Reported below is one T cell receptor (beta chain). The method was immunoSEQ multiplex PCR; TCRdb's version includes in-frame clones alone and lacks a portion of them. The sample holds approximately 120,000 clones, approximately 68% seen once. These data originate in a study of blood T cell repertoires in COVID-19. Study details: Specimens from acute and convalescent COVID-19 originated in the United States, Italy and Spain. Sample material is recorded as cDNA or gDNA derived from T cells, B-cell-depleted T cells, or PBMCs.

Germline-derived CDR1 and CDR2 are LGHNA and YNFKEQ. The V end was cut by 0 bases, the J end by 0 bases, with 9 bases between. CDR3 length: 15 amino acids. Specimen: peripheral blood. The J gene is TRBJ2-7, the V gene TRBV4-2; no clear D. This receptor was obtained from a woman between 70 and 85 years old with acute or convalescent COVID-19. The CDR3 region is CASSQDRWLSYEQYF. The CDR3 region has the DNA TGTGCCAGCAGCCAAGACCGCTGGCTCTCCTACGAGCAGTACTTC.